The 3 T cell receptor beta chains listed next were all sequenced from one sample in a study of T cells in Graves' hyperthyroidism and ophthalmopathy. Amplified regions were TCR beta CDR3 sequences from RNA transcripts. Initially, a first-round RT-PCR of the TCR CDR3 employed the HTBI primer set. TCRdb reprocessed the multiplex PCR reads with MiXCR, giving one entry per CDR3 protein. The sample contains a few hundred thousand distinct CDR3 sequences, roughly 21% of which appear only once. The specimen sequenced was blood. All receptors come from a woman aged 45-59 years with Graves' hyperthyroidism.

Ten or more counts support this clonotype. The CDR3 nucleotides are TGTGCCAGTAGTCTGCGGACAGACCTGAACACTGAAGCTTTCTTT. Protein product: CASSLRTDLNTEAFF. The rearrangement links TRBV19 to TRBJ1-1; TRBD1 is a possible D gene (6 bases). Germline V gene lookup returns CDR1 LNHDA and CDR2 SQIVND (reference sequence). The CDR3 totals 15 residues. The V gene lost 5 bases and the J gene lost 0 bases, with 13 bases spanning the gap.

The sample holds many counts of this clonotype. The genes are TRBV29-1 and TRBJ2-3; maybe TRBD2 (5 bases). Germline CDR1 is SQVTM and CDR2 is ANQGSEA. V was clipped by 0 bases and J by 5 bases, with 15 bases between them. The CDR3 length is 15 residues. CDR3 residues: CSVEDQLVGIDTQYF. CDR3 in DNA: TGCAGCGTTGAAGATCAACTAGTTGGTATAGATACGCAGTATTTT.

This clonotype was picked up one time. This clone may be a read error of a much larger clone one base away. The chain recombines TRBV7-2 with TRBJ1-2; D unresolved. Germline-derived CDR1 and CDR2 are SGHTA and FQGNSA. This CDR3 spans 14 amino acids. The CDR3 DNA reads TGTGCCAGCAGCTTAGCGCGGCAGAACTATGACTACACCTTC. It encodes CASSLARQNYDYTF.